This T cell receptor beta chain was observed in a study of cytomegalovirus exposure and HLA in healthy donors. The V gene's germline CDR1 is MNHNS and CDR2 SASEGT. CDR3 length: 15 residues. J gave up 2 bases and V 2 bases, and 6 bases lay outside the gene matches. Findings of the study overall: Accurate prediction of HLA-A and HLA-B alleles (for most subjects) was reportedly achieved from TCR beta sequences. Rare TCR sequences predominated, though certain public TCRs were found in many donors.

The sample holds a few counts of this clone. The antigen is not known. 13 Jbeta primers and 60 Vbeta primers were used for the PCR. Profiled with immunoSEQ multiplex PCR; TCRdb holds only in-frame clones, not every one. The sample lists 95,000 to 120,000 clones; about 78% were seen once. This clonotype was sampled from a woman between 25 and 40 years old in good health and CMV-seropositive. The chain combines TRBV6-1 with TRBJ2-7, with 7 bases identical to TRBD1. Sequencing used PBMCs. For the CDR3, the DNA is TGTGCCAGCAGTGAATTCCCGCAGGGGGCCTACGAGCAGTACTTC. Translation: CASSEFPQGAYEQYF.